These 15 T cell receptor beta chains came from one sample sequenced in a study of high-grade serous ovarian cancer treatment subgroups. The method was immunoSEQ multiplex PCR; TCRdb's version includes in-frame clones alone and lacks a portion of them. The sample carries about 9,100 clones, approximately 86% recorded once. Tumor samples were taken before definitive surgery or chemotherapy. The material sequenced was tumor tissue. Every receptor here comes from a human donor with high-grade serous ovarian cancer.

The chain joins TRBV7-3 to TRBJ2-2; TRBD2 is a possible D gene (6 bases). CDR1 is SGHTA and CDR2 is FQGTGA in the germline V gene. V gave up 3 bases and J gave up 1 base, with 6 bases separating them. The CDR3 contains 14 residues. The CDR3 protein is CASSFSGNTGELFF. The CDR3 nucleotides are TGTGCCAGCAGCTTTAGCGGGAACACCGGGGAGCTGTTTTTT.

CDR3: CASSPPQDSYEQYF. The CDR3 DNA reads as TGTGCCAGCAGCCCGCCACAGGACTCCTACGAGCAGTACTTC. The rearrangement links TRBV9 to TRBJ2-7; possibly TRBD1 for D (5 bases). Germline lookup yields CDR1 SGDLS and CDR2 YYNGEE. This CDR3 spans 14 amino acids. Trimming took off 4 bases at V and 0 bases at J, with 11 bases between the two ends.

Details on this clone: One end of the junction is discordant with germline, which a read error may explain. The genes are TRBV20-1 and TRBJ2-7; either TRBD1 or TRBD2 may supply D (6 bases each). The CDR3 has 11 residues. The V gene's germline CDR1 is DFQATT and CDR2 SNEGSKA (reference sequence). CDR3 in DNA: TGCAGTGCTAGGGGGGGCTACGAGCGGTACTTC. Translation gives CSARGGYERYF.

The chain recombines TRBV2 with TRBJ1-6; D is unclear. The ends were cut back, 1 base at V and 8 bases at J, with 18 bases in the middle. Per germline, CDR1 SNHLY and CDR2 FYNNEI. The CDR3 extends over 17 amino acids. CDR3 region: CASSEGGSGAIDSPLHF. CDR3 nucleotides: TGTGCCAGCAGTGAAGGGGGATCGGGCGCGATAGATTCACCCCTCCACTTT.

The chain recombines TRBV11-2 with TRBJ1-5, with 7 nucleotides matching TRBD1. This CDR3 contains 14 residues. The V gene's germline CDR1 is SGHAT and CDR2 FQNNGV. Trimming at V came to 5 bases and at J to 3 bases, leaving 4 bases not matched to a gene. For the CDR3, the DNA is TGTGCCAGCAGCCGGACAGGCTCCAATCAGCCCCAGCATTTT. Encoded protein: CASSRTGSNQPQHF.

Only a few counts were recorded for this clone. J is TRBJ1-1 and V is TRBV7-2; D is unresolved. Trimming shortened V by 3 bases and J by 6 bases, and 11 bases separated the two germline ends. Germline loops: CDR1 SGHTA, CDR2 FQGNSA. This CDR3 is built from 13 residues. CDR3 loop: CASSLGIIAEAFF. CDR3 sequence (DNA): TGTGCCAGCAGCTTGGGTATAATCGCTGAAGCTTTCTTT.

The genes are TRBV2 and TRBJ2-7; 12 bases match TRBD2. CDR3 length: 15 amino acids. Germline lookup yields CDR1 SNHLY and CDR2 FYNNEI. V dropped 6 bases and J dropped 2; count of bases not matched to a gene: 5. The chain's CDR3 is CASSPRTSGAYEQYF. DNA of the CDR3: TGTGCCAGCAGCCCTCGGACTAGCGGGGCCTACGAGCAGTACTTC.

This chain uses TRBV7-2 with TRBJ2-5; D gene ambiguous. The CDR3 consists of 14 residues. V was cut by 2 bases and J by 2 bases, with 9 bases left in between. The germline V gene has CDR1 SGHTA and CDR2 FQGNSA. CDR3 loop: CASSLYGRQETQYF. As DNA, the CDR3 is TGTGCCAGCAGCTTATATGGGCGGCAAGAGACCCAGTACTTC. The complete variable domain, with remaining parts taken from reference TRBV7-2 and TRBJ2-5, reads GAGVSQSPSNKVTEKGKDVELRCDPISGHTALYWYRQSLGQGLEFLIYFQGNSAPDKSGLPSDRFSAERTGGSVSTLTIQRTQQEDSAVYLCASSLYGRQETQYFGPGTRLLVL.

The chain joins TRBV7-2 to TRBJ1-4; 7 positions match TRBD1. V lost 6 bases and J lost 5; bases outside the gene matches: 6. Germline loops: CDR1 SGHTA, CDR2 FQGNSA. The CDR3 extends over 14 amino acids. The CDR3 bases are TGTGCCAGCAGAGTAGACAGGGTGAATGAAAAACTGTTTTTT. It yields the protein CASRVDRVNEKLFF.

This chain uses TRBV7-2 with TRBJ2-1; 8 bases agree with TRBD2. V dropped 8 bases and J dropped 7; count of bases not matched to a gene: 10. The length of the CDR3 is 14 residues. Germline V gene data show CDR1 as SGHTA and CDR2 as FQGNSA. CDR3 in amino acids: CASSLGLGGNEQFF. The CDR3 DNA sequence: TGTGCCAGCTCGCTGGGACTAGGGGGGAATGAGCAGTTCTTC.

V usage is TRBV5-1 and J usage is TRBJ1-3; 10 bases map to TRBD1. The CDR3 totals 18 residues. CDR1 is SGHRS, CDR2 YFSETQ, per germline. J was trimmed by 0 bases and V by 0 bases; bases with no gene match: 6. CDR3 bases: TGCGCCAGCAGCTTGGCCCCGACAGGGGGCGCCTCTGGAAACACCATATATTTT. It translates to CASSLAPTGGASGNTIYF.

This chain uses TRBV6-6 with TRBJ2-7; D is uncertain. The ends were cut back, 2 bases at V and 2 bases at J, with 13 bases in the middle. This CDR3 has 15 residues. CDR1 MNHNY and CDR2 SVGAGI come from the germline V gene (reference sequence). The DNA for the CDR3 is TGTGCCAGCAGTTACGACTTTGCAGAGACCTACGAGCAGTACTTC. This translates into CASSYDFAETYEQYF.

The CDR3 DNA follows: TGTGCCAGCAGCCAAGATGGGCAGGACAGCTCCTATAATTCACCCCTCCACTTT. As protein: CASSQDGQDSSYNSPLHF. The V call is TRBV14, the J call TRBJ1-6, with D perhaps matching TRBD1 (6 bases). V lost 0 bases and J 0 bases, leaving 12 bases between the germline ends. Germline loops: CDR1 SGHDN, CDR2 FVKESK. This CDR3 region has 18 residues.

The CDR3 DNA sequence: TGTGCCAGCAGCTTGGGTTCTGAGCAGTTCTTC. Translation gives CASSLGSEQFF. J is TRBJ2-1 and V is TRBV5-6; D gene uncertain. Trimming took off 0 bases at V and 9 bases at J, with 4 bases between the two ends. Germline-derived CDR1 and CDR2 are SGHDT and YYEEEE. There are 11 residues in the CDR3.

V and J are TRBV5-1 and TRBJ2-3; D uncertain. Germline values: CDR1 SGHRS, CDR2 YFSETQ. The CDR3 loop spans 16 amino acids. Trimming took 0 bases from V and 0 from J, leaving 11 bases between them. The CDR3 DNA is TGCGCCAGCAGCTTGGCCGGGCGGTTTAGCACAGATACGCAGTATTTT. Translating gives CASSLAGRFSTDTQYF.